This TCR beta chain was sequenced during a study of blood T cell repertoires in COVID-19. Study details: Nucleic acid was either cDNA or gDNA, and it came from T cells, B-cell-depleted T cells, or PBMCs.

Germline V gene sequence: CDR1 SGHTA, CDR2 FQGNSA. The CDR3 runs 13 residues. Trimming stripped 5 bases from V and 2 bases from J, with 7 bases between. In the original workflow: Reference gene primer amplification in the assay estimated nucleated cell counts. Profiling relied on immunoSEQ multiplex PCR, and the TCRdb table lists in-frame clones only, not all of them. D and trimming were read from the DNA, whereas the V and J calls and clone size are those reported in that table. This sample has some 57,000 clones, with 80% to 90% found just once. Source material: peripheral blood. The J gene is TRBJ1-5, the V gene TRBV7-2; tentative D call: TRBD1 (6 bases). The clonotype was recovered from a man between 60 and 75 years old with acute or convalescent COVID-19. CDR3 DNA sequence: TGTGCCAGCAGCCCAGGGGGCAATCAGCCCCAGCATTTT. Translated, it gives CASSPGGNQPQHF.